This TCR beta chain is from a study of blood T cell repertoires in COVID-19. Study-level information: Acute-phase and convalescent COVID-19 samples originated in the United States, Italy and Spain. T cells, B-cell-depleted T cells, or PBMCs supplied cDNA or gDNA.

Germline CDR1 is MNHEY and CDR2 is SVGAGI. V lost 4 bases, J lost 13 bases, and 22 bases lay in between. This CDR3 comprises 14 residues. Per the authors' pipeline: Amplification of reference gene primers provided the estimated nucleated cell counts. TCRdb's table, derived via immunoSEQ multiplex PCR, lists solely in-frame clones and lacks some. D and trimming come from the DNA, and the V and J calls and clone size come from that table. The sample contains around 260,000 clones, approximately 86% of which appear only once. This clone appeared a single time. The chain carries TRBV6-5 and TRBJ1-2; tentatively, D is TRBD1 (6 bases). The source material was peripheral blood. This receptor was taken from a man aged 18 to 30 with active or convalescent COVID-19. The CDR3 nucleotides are TGTGCCAGCAGTTCAGGGGAAGGAATTGATGGGTCCACCTTC. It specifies CASSSGEGIDGSTF.